This TCR beta chain was recovered during a study of T cell repertoires in cytomegalovirus infection. For the study at large: CMV infection together with matching HLA type was indicated by public TCR beta signatures.

A single record per CDR3 protein comes from TCRdb applying MiXCR to the reads. The sample shows about 310,000 distinct CDR3 sequences, roughly 25% of them seen only once. V was cut by 1 base and J by 1 base, with 11 bases left in between. The CDR3 totals 16 residues. In regard to this clonotype: Its antigen is not identified.

The source of this sequence is a human donor in good health (CMV status not recorded). Some clones in this sample may be carry-over from other donors' samples. Sequencing was performed on cultured PBMCs, taken from culture after CMV antigen stimulation. The chain is built from TRBV12-3 or TRBV12-4 and TRBJ1-3; D might be TRBD1 (6 bases). As DNA, the CDR3 is TGTGCCAGCAGTTTAGGGTTACAGGGATCTGGAAACACCATATATTTT. The encoded protein is CASSLGLQGSGNTIYF.